This TCR beta chain is drawn from a study of blood T cell repertoires in COVID-19. Study context: The analysed material was cDNA or gDNA that came from T cells, B-cell-depleted T cells, or PBMCs.

Participants were aged roughly 18 to 90 years from about 25 US areas. Resolution of symptoms, clearance, or two negative PCRs was present in recovered Cohort 3 donors. CDR3 size: 16 residues. Between the trimmed V and J ends, which lost 8 bases and 0 bases, there was a span of 20 bases. Germline-derived CDR1 and CDR2 are MDHEN and SYDVKM. Produced via immunoSEQ multiplex PCR; TCRdb's table is partial and in-frame only. The sample records hundreds of thousands of clones, around 88% being singletons. This clonotype originated in a woman between 35 and 50 years old who had recovered from COVID-19. Sequencing was done on a sample of PBMCs or T cells enriched from blood (not recorded which). The genes are TRBV28 and TRBJ2-7; D is perhaps TRBD2 (5 bases). The CDR3 DNA is TGTGCCAGCGCCCCCCTGAGGGCGGCAAGCTCCTACGAGCAGTACTTC. It is translated as CASAPLRAASSYEQYF.